The 7 T cell receptor beta chains below all came from one sample that was sequenced in a study of cytomegalovirus exposure and HLA in healthy donors. The PCR contained 60 Vbeta and 13 Jbeta primers. The data were produced by immunoSEQ multiplex PCR, yet TCRdb's version contains in-frame clones alone and is incomplete. This table lists roughly 84,000 clones. Sequenced input: PBMCs. These receptors originate from a man in his forties or fifties in good health and CMV-seronegative.

The genes are TRBV6-5 and TRBJ1-1, with D unresolved. The V end was cut by 1 base, the J end by 1 base, with 7 bases between. This CDR3 is built from 14 residues. The V gene's germline CDR1 is MNHEY and CDR2 SVGAGI. This CDR3 is CASSYWATNTEAFF. In DNA form, the CDR3 reads TGTGCCAGCAGTTACTGGGCAACGAACACTGAAGCTTTCTTT.

The V call is TRBV2, the J call TRBJ2-7; tentatively, D is TRBD1 (6 bases). Germline CDR1 and CDR2: SNHLY and FYNNEI. The CDR3 is 13 residues long. Trimming left V 5 bases short and J 2 bases short, with 10 bases between. CDR3 in DNA: TGTGCCAGCAGTTCAGACAGGACCTACGAGCAGTACTTC. Translation: CASSSDRTYEQYF.

The V and J genes are TRBV4-1 and TRBJ2-2; tentatively, D is TRBD1 (5 bases). The CDR3 is 16 amino acids. Trimming stripped 6 bases from V and 6 bases from J, with 20 bases between. CDR1 is MGHRA, CDR2 YSYEKL, per germline. The CDR3 reads CASSNPGGDSPGELFF. The CDR3 DNA sequence: TGCGCCAGCAGTAATCCGGGCGGCGACAGTCCCGGGGAGCTGTTTTTT.

The chain couples TRBV2 to TRBJ1-1, with D maybe TRBD1 (6 bases). The CDR3 loop spans 13 amino acids. Per the germline V gene, CDR1 is SNHLY and CDR2 is FYNNEI. V lost 8 bases to trimming and J lost 3 bases, with 13 bases between them. For the CDR3, the DNA is TGTGCCAGCGAGACACAGGGAGACACTGAAGCTTTCTTT. This codes for CASETQGDTEAFF.

The chain couples TRBV30 to TRBJ1-5; D call uncertain. Germline values: CDR1 GTSNPN, CDR2 SVGIG (reference sequence). Trimming pared 7 bases from V and 2 bases from J, leaving 12 bases between. The CDR3 sequence is 13 residues long. The CDR3 DNA follows: TGTGCCTCAGGTAGGCAGGGCAATCAGCCCCAGCATTTT. Translating gives CASGRQGNQPQHF.

The chain employs TRBV19 and TRBJ1-5; a weak D match, TRBD1 (5 bases). V lost 3 bases, J lost 2 bases, and 14 bases lay in between. CDR1 is LNHDA and CDR2 is SQIVND in the germline V gene (reference sequence). The CDR3 length is 16 residues. CDR3 DNA sequence: TGTGCCAGTAGTATTTGGGGGGGGGAAGGCAATCAGCCCCAGCATTTT. Amino acids: CASSIWGGEGNQPQHF.

CDR3 residues: CASSKKRLRGGDNEQFF. The DNA for the CDR3 is TGTGCCAGCAGCAAAAAGAGACTTAGAGGAGGAGACAATGAGCAGTTCTTC. The V and J genes are TRBV21-1 and TRBJ2-1; the table assigns TRBD2, which was not confirmed against the DNA. TRBV21-1 is a documented pseudogene. The CDR3 runs to 17 residues.